This T cell receptor (beta chain) was retrieved from a study of cytotoxic CD8 clonotypes in ibrutinib-treated CLL. Background on the study: Of a cohort that held some twelve relapsed/refractory and some 15 treatment-naive patients, around 18 were IGHV unmutated. Study conclusions and caveats: Sample timing was unmatched between remission and later-progressing patients; lymph nodes unstudied. The study found clonality rose at ibrutinib response, then fell toward baseline at progression.

Comments on this clone: Its antigen is undetermined.

The V and J ends lost 0 bases and 6 bases, in that order; junction bases with no gene match: 12. Germline V CDR1 and CDR2: SGHNT, YYREEE (reference sequence). The CDR3 is 17 residues long. The table came from immunoSEQ multiplex PCR; TCRdb's copy has only in-frame clones and leaves some out. The table lists some 310,000 clones, more than 65% of them singletons. The specimen was PBMCs, collected before ibrutinib treatment. The receptor's source is a human donor with chronic lymphocytic leukemia. This chain links TRBV5-4 with TRBJ2-3; 8 bases align to TRBD1. CDR3 residues: CASSLAGTGLLYDTQYF. Written as DNA, the CDR3 is TGTGCCAGCAGCTTGGCGGGGACAGGTCTATTGTATGATACGCAGTATTTT.